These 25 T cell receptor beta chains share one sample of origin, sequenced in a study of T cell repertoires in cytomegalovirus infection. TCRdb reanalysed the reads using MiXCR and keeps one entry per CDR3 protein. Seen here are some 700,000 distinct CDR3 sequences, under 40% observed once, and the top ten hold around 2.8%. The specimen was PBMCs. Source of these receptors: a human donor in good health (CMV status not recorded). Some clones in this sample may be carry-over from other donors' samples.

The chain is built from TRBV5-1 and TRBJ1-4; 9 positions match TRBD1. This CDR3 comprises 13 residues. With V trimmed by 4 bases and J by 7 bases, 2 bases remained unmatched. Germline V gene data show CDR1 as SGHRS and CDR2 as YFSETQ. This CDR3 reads CASSPGQGEKLFF. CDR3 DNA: TGCGCCAGCAGCCCGGGACAGGGTGAAAAACTGTTTTTT. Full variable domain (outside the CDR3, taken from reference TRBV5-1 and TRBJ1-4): KAGVTQTPRYLIKTRGQQVTLSCSPISGHRSVSWYQQTPGQGLQFLFEYFSETQRNKGNFPGRFSGRQFSNSRSEMNVSTLELGDSALYLCASSPGQGEKLFFGSGTQLSVL.

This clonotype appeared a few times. DNA for the CDR3: TGTGCCAGCAGACCCAGGACTAGAACTGTTGAGCAGTTCTTC. Its protein is CASRPRTRTVEQFF. This chain connects TRBV28 to TRBJ2-1, with 7 bases matching TRBD2. J lost 9 bases, V lost 6 bases, and 11 bases had no gene match. CDR3 length: 14 amino acids. CDR1 is MDHEN, CDR2 SYDVKM, per germline.

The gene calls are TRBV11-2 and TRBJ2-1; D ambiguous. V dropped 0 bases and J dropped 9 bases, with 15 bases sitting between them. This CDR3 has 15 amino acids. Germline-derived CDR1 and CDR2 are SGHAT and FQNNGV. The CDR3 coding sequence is TGTGCCAGCAGCTTAGACGTGCTAGTTGAGTTTGAGCAGTTCTTC. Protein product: CASSLDVLVEFEQFF.

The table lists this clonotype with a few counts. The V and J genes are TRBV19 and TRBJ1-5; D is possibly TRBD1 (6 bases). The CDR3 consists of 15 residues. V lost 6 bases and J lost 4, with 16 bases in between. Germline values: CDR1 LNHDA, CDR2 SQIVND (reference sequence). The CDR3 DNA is TGTGCCAGTAGATGGGGGGGCAGCCGAAATCAGCCCCAGCATTTT. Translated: CASRWGGSRNQPQHF.

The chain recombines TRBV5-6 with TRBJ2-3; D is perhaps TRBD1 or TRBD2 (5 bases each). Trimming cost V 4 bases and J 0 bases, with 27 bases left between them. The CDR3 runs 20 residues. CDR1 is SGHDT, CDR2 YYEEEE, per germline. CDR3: CASSLGERDAPLSSTDTQYF. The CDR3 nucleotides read TGTGCCAGCAGCCTGGGAGAACGGGACGCACCTTTGTCTAGCACAGATACGCAGTATTTT.

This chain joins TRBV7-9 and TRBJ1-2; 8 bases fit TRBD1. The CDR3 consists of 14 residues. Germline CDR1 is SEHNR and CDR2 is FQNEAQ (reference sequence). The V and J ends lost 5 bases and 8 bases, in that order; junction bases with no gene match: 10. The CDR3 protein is CASSAPGQAPGYTF. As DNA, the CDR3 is TGTGCCAGCAGCGCACCGGGACAGGCGCCGGGCTACACCTTC.

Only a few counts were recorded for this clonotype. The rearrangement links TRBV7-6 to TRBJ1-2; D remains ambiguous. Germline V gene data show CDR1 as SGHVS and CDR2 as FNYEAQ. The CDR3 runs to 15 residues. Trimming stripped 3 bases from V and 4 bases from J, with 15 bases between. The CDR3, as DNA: TGTGCCAGCAGCTTTAGTGATGGAGTCGGCTATGGCTACACCTTC. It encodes CASSFSDGVGYGYTF.

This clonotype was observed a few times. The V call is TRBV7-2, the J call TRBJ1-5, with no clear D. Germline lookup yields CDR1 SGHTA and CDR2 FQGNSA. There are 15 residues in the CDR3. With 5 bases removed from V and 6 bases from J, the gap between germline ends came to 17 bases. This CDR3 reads CASSPGPYIGQPQHF. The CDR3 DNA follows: TGTGCCAGCAGCCCCGGGCCCTACATTGGTCAGCCCCAGCATTTT. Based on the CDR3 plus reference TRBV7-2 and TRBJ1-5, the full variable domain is GAGVSQSPSNKVTEKGKDVELRCDPISGHTALYWYRQSLGQGLEFLIYFQGNSAPDKSGLPSDRFSAERTGGSVSTLTIQRTQQEDSAVYLCASSPGPYIGQPQHFGDGTRLSIL.

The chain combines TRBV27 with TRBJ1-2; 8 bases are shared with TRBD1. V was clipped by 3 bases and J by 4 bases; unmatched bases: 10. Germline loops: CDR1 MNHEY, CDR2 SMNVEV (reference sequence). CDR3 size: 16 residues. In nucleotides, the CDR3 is TGTGCCAGCAGTTTGAAAAGTAGGACAGGGCGCTATGGCTACACCTTC. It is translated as CASSLKSRTGRYGYTF.

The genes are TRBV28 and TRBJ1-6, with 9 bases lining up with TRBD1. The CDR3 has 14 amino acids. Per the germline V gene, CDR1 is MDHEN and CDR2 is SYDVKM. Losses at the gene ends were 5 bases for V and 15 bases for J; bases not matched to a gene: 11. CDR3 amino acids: CASSEAGTGILLHF. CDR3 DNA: TGTGCCAGCAGTGAGGCCGGGACAGGGATTCTCCTCCACTTT.

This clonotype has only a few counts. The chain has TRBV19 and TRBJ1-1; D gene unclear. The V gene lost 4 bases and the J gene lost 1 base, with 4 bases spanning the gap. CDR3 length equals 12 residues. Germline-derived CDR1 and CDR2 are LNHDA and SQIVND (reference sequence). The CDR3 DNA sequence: TGTGCCAGTAGTAAGAGGAACACTGAAGCTTTCTTT. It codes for CASSKRNTEAFF.

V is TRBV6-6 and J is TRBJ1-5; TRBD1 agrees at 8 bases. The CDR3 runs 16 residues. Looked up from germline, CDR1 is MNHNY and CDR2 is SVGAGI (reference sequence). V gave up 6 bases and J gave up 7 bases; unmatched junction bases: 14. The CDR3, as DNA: TGTGCCAGCAGCCCCTGGCAGGGGGCAGTGGACCAGCCCCAGCATTTT. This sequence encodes CASSPWQGAVDQPQHF.

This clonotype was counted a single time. The CDR3 DNA reads TGTGCCAGCAGTGGAAGGGGGAATGAAAAACTGTTTTTT. Amino acids: CASSGRGNEKLFF. The chain has TRBV25-1 and TRBJ1-4; a possible D gene is TRBD1 (6 bases). The CDR3 is 13 residues long. Deletions cut 4 bases from V and 5 bases from J, with 8 bases between. Germline V gives CDR1 MGHDK, CDR2 SYGVNS.

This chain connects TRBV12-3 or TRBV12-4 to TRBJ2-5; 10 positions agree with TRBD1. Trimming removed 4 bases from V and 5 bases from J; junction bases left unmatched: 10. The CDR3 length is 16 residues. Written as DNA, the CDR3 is TGTGCCAGCAGTTCCTTCCGGGACAGGGGAGTCGAGACCCAGTACTTC. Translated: CASSSFRDRGVETQYF.

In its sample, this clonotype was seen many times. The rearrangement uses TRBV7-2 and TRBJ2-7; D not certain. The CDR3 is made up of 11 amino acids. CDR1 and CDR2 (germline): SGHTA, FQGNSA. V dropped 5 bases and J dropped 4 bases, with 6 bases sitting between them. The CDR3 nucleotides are TGTGCCAGCAGCCCTAGATACGAGCAGTACTTC. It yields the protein CASSPRYEQYF.

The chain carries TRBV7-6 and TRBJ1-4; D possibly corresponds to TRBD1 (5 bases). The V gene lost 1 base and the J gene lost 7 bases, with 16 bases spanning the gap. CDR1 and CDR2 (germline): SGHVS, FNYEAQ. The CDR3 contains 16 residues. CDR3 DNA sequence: TGTGCCAGCAGCTTAGGGGTTGGGGGTGTAGTTGAAAAACTGTTTTTT. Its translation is CASSLGVGGVVEKLFF.

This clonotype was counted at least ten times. CDR3 sequence (DNA): TGTGCCAGCAGTAGGCAGGGTTGGCAGCCCCAGCATTTT. It yields the protein CASSRQGWQPQHF. The rearrangement uses TRBV6-1 and TRBJ1-5; perhaps TRBD1 as D (5 bases). CDR3 length: 13 residues. The V end lost 5 bases, the J end lost 7 bases, and 12 bases lay between the germline ends. Germline values: CDR1 MNHNS, CDR2 SASEGT.

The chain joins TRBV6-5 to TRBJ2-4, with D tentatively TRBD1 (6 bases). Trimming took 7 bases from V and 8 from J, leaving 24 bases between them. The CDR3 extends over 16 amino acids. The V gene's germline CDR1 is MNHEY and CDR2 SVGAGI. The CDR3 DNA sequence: TGTGCCAGCACCCCCTCTTGGTCCGGGGCAGGGGACATTCAGTACTTC. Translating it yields CASTPSWSGAGDIQYF.

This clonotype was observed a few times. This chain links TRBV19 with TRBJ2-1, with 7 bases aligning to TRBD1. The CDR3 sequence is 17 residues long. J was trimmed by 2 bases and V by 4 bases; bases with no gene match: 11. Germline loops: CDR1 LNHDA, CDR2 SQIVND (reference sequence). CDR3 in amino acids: CASSTEGALVTYNEQFF. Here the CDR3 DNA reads TGTGCCAGTAGTACCGAGGGGGCGCTTGTGACCTACAATGAGCAGTTCTTC.

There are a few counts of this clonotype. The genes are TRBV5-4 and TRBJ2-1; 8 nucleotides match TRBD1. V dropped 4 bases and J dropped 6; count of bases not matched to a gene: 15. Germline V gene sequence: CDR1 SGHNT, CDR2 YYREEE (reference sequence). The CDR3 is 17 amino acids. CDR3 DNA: TGTGCCAGCAGCCCATGGGGAACAGGGGGATCGGGCAATGAGCAGTTCTTC. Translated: CASSPWGTGGSGNEQFF.

The CDR3 is CASRDGGGNTIYF. CDR3 DNA sequence: TGTGCCAGCAGAGATGGGGGTGGAAACACCATATATTTT. The gene calls are TRBV25-1 and TRBJ1-3; a weak D match, TRBD1 (5 bases). Germline V gives CDR1 MGHDK, CDR2 SYGVNS. V was shortened by 6 bases and J by 3 bases, with 9 bases between the two germline ends. The CDR3 runs 13 residues.

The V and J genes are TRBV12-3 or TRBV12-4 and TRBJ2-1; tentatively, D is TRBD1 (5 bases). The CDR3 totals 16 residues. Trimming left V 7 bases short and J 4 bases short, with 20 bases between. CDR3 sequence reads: CASNQGAARPYNEQFF. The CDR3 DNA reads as TGTGCCAGCAACCAAGGGGCAGCTAGACCATACAATGAGCAGTTCTTC.

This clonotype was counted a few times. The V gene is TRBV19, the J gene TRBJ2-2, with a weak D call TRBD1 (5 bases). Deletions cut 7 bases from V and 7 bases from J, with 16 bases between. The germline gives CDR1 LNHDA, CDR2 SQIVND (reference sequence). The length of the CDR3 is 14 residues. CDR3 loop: CASTLPGQGGELFF. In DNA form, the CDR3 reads TGTGCCAGTACCCTACCCGGCCAGGGCGGGGAGCTGTTTTTT.

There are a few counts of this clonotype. CDR3 sequence: CASSLVGLPNYGYTF. CDR3 in DNA: TGTGCCAGCAGCTTGGTGGGTCTACCTAACTATGGCTACACCTTC. This sequence joins TRBV5-6 and TRBJ1-2; D call uncertain. The CDR3 is made up of 15 amino acids. Trimming left V 0 bases short and J 0 bases short, with 9 bases between. CDR1 and CDR2 (germline): SGHDT, YYEEEE.

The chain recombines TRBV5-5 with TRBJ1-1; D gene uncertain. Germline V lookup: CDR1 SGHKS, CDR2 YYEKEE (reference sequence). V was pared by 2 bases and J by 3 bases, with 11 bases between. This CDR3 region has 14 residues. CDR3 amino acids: CASSFLSRDTEAFF. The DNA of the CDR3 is TGTGCCAGCAGCTTTCTATCTCGGGACACTGAAGCTTTCTTT.